This entry lists 29 T cell receptor beta chains sequenced from one sample in a study of T cell responses to AZD1222 COVID-19 vaccine. Profiled with immunoSEQ multiplex PCR; TCRdb holds only in-frame clones, not every one. The table lists about 140,000 clones, 75% to 90% of them singletons. The sequenced sample was peripheral blood, obtained on day 0 of AZD1222 vaccination. All receptors derive from an adult in good health.

The chain combines TRBV18 with TRBJ1-1; D not resolved. Between the trimmed V and J ends, which lost 4 bases and 0 bases, there was a span of 12 bases. This CDR3 contains 15 residues. The V gene's germline CDR1 is KGHSH and CDR2 LQKENI. The CDR3 DNA is TGTGCCAGCTCACTTAACCGGGATTTGAACACTGAAGCTTTCTTT. This translates into CASSLNRDLNTEAFF.

This clone has a single count. The chain joins TRBV6-5 to TRBJ2-3; 8 nucleotides match TRBD1. CDR1 and CDR2 (germline): MNHEY, SVGAGI. The CDR3 runs to 16 residues. V lost 0 bases to trimming and J lost 2 bases; unmatched junction nucleotides: 4. DNA of the CDR3: TGTGCCAGCAGTTACTCGGGACAGGTCGTCACAGATACGCAGTATTTT. Its protein product is CASSYSGQVVTDTQYF.

This clone was observed a handful of times. J is TRBJ1-2 and V is TRBV6-5; TRBD1 aligns across 7 bases. V was pared by 8 bases and J by 7 bases, with 10 bases of the junction left unmatched. In germline, CDR1 is MNHEY, CDR2 SVGAGI. The CDR3 spans 13 residues. The DNA for the CDR3 is TGTGCCAGCGGGCAGGGGGTTCTGGGTGGCTACACCTTC. Translating gives CASGQGVLGGYTF.

V is TRBV27 and J is TRBJ1-3; D gene unclear. There are 15 residues in the CDR3. Trimming shortened V by 2 bases and J by 6 bases, and 14 bases separated the two germline ends. The germline V gene has CDR1 MNHEY and CDR2 SMNVEV (reference sequence). The CDR3: CASSLMRGLENTIYF. CDR3 nucleotides: TGTGCCAGCAGTTTAATGCGAGGGCTAGAAAACACCATATATTTT.

The CDR3 spells CASSSTTGPSSYEQYF. The CDR3 DNA is TGTGCCAGCAGCTCAACAACAGGGCCGAGCTCCTACGAGCAGTACTTC. This chain links TRBV11-2 with TRBJ2-7, with D maybe TRBD1 (6 bases). This CDR3 spans 16 amino acids. The germline V gene encodes CDR1 SGHAT and CDR2 FQNNGV. Trimming removed 4 bases from V and 0 bases from J, with 16 bases in between.

This chain links TRBV2 with TRBJ1-5, with D uncertain. Germline V lookup: CDR1 SNHLY, CDR2 FYNNEI. V was clipped by 4 bases and J by 7 bases, with 11 bases between them. The CDR3 is 13 residues long. The CDR3 DNA reads TGTGCCAGCAGTGGTGAAGGAGGACAGCCCCAGCATTTT. Encoded protein: CASSGEGGQPQHF.

The DNA of the CDR3 is TGTGCCACCAGTGACAGCTATGACATTCAGTACTTC. Translation: CATSDSYDIQYF. The rearrangement uses TRBV24-1 and TRBJ2-4; unclear D gene. Trimming took 4 bases from V and 8 from J, leaving 8 bases between them. CDR1 KGHDR and CDR2 SFDVKD come from the germline V gene. The CDR3 length is 12 residues.

This sequence joins TRBV5-6 and TRBJ1-4; 10 nucleotides align to TRBD1. The ends lost 4 bases at V and 7 bases at J; junction bases unmatched: 7. The CDR3 consists of 15 residues. CDR1 is SGHDT, CDR2 YYEEEE, per germline. The chain's CDR3 is CASSRDRGRSEKLFF. The CDR3 DNA follows: TGTGCCAGCAGCCGCGACAGGGGGCGAAGTGAAAAACTGTTTTTT. The full variable domain, completed using reference TRBV5-6 and TRBJ1-4, is DAGVTQSPTHLIKTRGQQVTLRCSPKSGHDTVSWYQQALGQGPQFIFQYYEEEERQRGNFPDRFSGHQFPNYSSELNVNALLLGDSALYLCASSRDRGRSEKLFFGSGTQLSVL.

This chain links TRBV28 with TRBJ1-4; D is perhaps TRBD1 (5 bases). The V end was cut by 6 bases, the J end by 8 bases, with 19 bases between. The CDR3 runs to 15 residues. Germline V gives CDR1 MDHEN, CDR2 SYDVKM. The CDR3, as DNA: TGTGCCAGCAGCGCCGTGGGCAGGGCAACGGAAAAACTGTTTTTT. Encoded protein: CASSAVGRATEKLFF. The variable domain in full, completed from reference TRBV28 and TRBJ1-4, reads DVKVTQSSRYLVKRTGEKVFLECVQDMDHENMFWYRQDPGLGLRLIYFSYDVKMKEKGDIPEGYSVSREKKERFSLILESASTNQTSMYLCASSAVGRATEKLFFGSGTQLSVL.

The chain carries TRBV2 and TRBJ2-5; no clear D. Germline CDR1 SNHLY, CDR2 FYNNEI. The CDR3 extends over 12 amino acids. V shed 7 bases and J shed 5 bases, with 11 bases lying between them. CDR3 residues: CASIGRRETQYF. DNA for the CDR3: TGTGCCAGCATTGGTCGAAGGGAGACCCAGTACTTC. The entire variable domain, with the rest obtained from reference TRBV2 and TRBJ2-5, is as follows: EPEVTQTPSHQVTQMGQEVILRCVPISNHLYFYWYRQILGQKVEFLVSFYNNEISEKSEIFDDQFSVERPDGSNFTLKIRSTKLEDSAMYFCASIGRRETQYFGPGTRLLVL.

The rearrangement uses TRBV5-1 and TRBJ1-4; a weak D match, TRBD1 (5 bases). Germline values: CDR1 SGHRS, CDR2 YFSETQ. The CDR3 loop spans 15 amino acids. V dropped 4 bases and J dropped 8 bases, with 18 bases sitting between them. In DNA form, the CDR3 reads TGCGCCAGCAGCCCCGGAGGGCAGGGTTTCGAAAAACTGTTTTTT. Its protein is CASSPGGQGFEKLFF. The complete variable domain, with remaining parts taken from reference TRBV5-1 and TRBJ1-4, reads KAGVTQTPRYLIKTRGQQVTLSCSPISGHRSVSWYQQTPGQGLQFLFEYFSETQRNKGNFPGRFSGRQFSNSRSEMNVSTLELGDSALYLCASSPGGQGFEKLFFGSGTQLSVL.

The chain couples TRBV18 to TRBJ1-5; no firm D call. The CDR3 runs 14 residues. Germline V gene lookup returns CDR1 KGHSH and CDR2 LQKENI. V was trimmed by 5 bases and J by 0 bases, leaving 8 bases between them. The CDR3 DNA sequence: TGTGCCAGCTCATCGTCAGATAGCAATCAGCCCCAGCATTTT. Its protein is CASSSSDSNQPQHF.

This chain connects TRBV30 to TRBJ1-2; TRBD1 agrees at 9 bases. This CDR3 comprises 15 residues. V lost 1 base to trimming and J lost 8 bases; unmatched junction nucleotides: 11. Germline assignment: CDR1 GTSNPN and CDR2 SVGIG (reference sequence). CDR3: CAWSGTTGGSGGYTF. As DNA, the CDR3 is TGTGCCTGGAGTGGAACGACAGGGGGTTCGGGAGGCTACACCTTC. Full variable domain (missing parts from reference TRBV30 and TRBJ1-2): SQTIHQWPATLVQPVGSPLSLECTVEGTSNPNLYWYRQAAGRGLQLLFYSVGIGQISSEVPQNLSASRPQDRQFILSSKKLLLSDSGFYLCAWSGTTGGSGGYTFGSGTRLTVV.

This clone was seen a handful of times. The J gene is TRBJ2-6, the V gene TRBV7-9, with D possibly being TRBD1 (6 bases). The V end lost 2 bases, the J end lost 2 bases, and 10 bases lay between the germline ends. The CDR3 totals 16 residues. The germline CDR1 and CDR2 sequences are SEHNR and FQNEAQ (reference sequence). CDR3 DNA: TGTGCCAGCAGCTTACAGGGGTACCCTGGGGCCAACGTCCTGACTTTC. Amino acids: CASSLQGYPGANVLTF.

The chain links TRBV27 to TRBJ1-2, with 7 bases aligning to TRBD1. This CDR3 is 12 amino acids long. Germline V gene lookup returns CDR1 MNHEY and CDR2 SMNVEV (reference sequence). J lost 8 bases, V lost 2 bases, and 2 bases had no gene match. CDR3 sequence: CASSLQGQGYTF. As DNA, the CDR3 is TGTGCCAGCAGTTTACAGGGACAGGGCTACACCTTC.

The rearrangement joins TRBV19 to TRBJ1-1; unclear D gene. Germline lookup yields CDR1 LNHDA and CDR2 SQIVND (reference sequence). The V end lost 7 bases, the J end lost 1 base, and 7 bases lay between the germline ends. This CDR3 has 12 amino acids. The CDR3 region is CASTAGNTEAFF. CDR3 nucleotides: TGTGCCAGTACCGCGGGGAACACTGAAGCTTTCTTT.

The chain uses TRBV19 and TRBJ1-5; no clear D. There are 15 residues in the CDR3. In germline, CDR1 is LNHDA, CDR2 SQIVND (reference sequence). Trimming removed 6 bases from V and 0 bases from J, with 12 bases in between. In DNA, the CDR3 is TGTGCCAGTAGCCCTCCCGGGTTTAGCAATCAGCCCCAGCATTTT. Translated, it gives CASSPPGFSNQPQHF.

V and J are TRBV19 and TRBJ2-4; 7 bases agree with TRBD1. Germline V gene data show CDR1 as LNHDA and CDR2 as SQIVND (reference sequence). V shed 9 bases and J 6 bases; nucleotides not matched to a gene: 14. This CDR3 region has 15 residues. CDR3 amino acids: CASRPSTGKANIQYF. The DNA of the CDR3 is TGTGCCAGCCGCCCCTCGACAGGGAAAGCAAACATTCAGTACTTC. Supplemented by reference TRBV19 and TRBJ2-4, the full variable domain reads DGGITQSPKYLFRKEGQNVTLSCEQNLNHDAMYWYRQDPGQGLRLIYYSQIVNDFQKGDIAEGYSVSREKKESFPLTVTSAQKNPTAFYLCASRPSTGKANIQYFGAGTRLSVL.

The V and J genes are TRBV11-2 and TRBJ2-7, with TRBD1 matching over 12 bases. The germline CDR1 and CDR2 sequences are SGHAT and FQNNGV. The CDR3 has 14 amino acids. The J segment lost 7 bases and the V segment lost 5 bases, leaving 6 bases of the junction unmatched. The CDR3 DNA follows: TGTGCCAGCAGCGACCGGGACAGGGGGCTTGAGCAGTACTTC. Translation gives CASSDRDRGLEQYF.

The chain uses TRBV5-5 and TRBJ2-7, with D hard to call. This CDR3 is 14 amino acids long. From germline, CDR1 is SGHKS and CDR2 YYEKEE (reference sequence). Between the trimmed V and J ends, which lost 0 bases and 6 bases, there was a span of 13 bases. CDR3 in DNA: TGTGCCAGCAGCTTGGCATCCCCGGATACCGAGCAGTACTTC. Its protein product is CASSLASPDTEQYF.

This sequence joins TRBV15 and TRBJ2-3, with D maybe TRBD1 (5 bases). CDR3 length: 14 amino acids. From germline, CDR1 is LNHNV and CDR2 YYDKDF (reference sequence). With 6 bases removed from V and 4 bases from J, the gap between germline ends came to 14 bases. The DNA of the CDR3 is TGTGCCACCAGAGGATTAGGGGTTTCAGATACGCAGTATTTT. Translation gives CATRGLGVSDTQYF.

This clone was counted a single time. The chain joins TRBV5-1 to TRBJ2-7; D gene uncertain. There are 12 residues in the CDR3. The V gene's germline CDR1 is SGHRS and CDR2 YFSETQ. Trimming took 3 bases from V and 6 from J, leaving 10 bases between them. CDR3 in DNA: TGCGCCAGCAGCTCGGCCTCCCTCGAGCAGTACTTC. This gives the protein CASSSASLEQYF.

The chain uses TRBV4-1 and TRBJ2-7; tentatively, D is TRBD2 (5 bases). Trimming shortened V by 5 bases and J by 2 bases, and 13 bases separated the two germline ends. Looked up from germline, CDR1 is MGHRA and CDR2 is YSYEKL. There are 14 residues in the CDR3. CDR3 residues: CASSSTAGAYEQYF. CDR3 DNA sequence: TGCGCCAGCAGCTCAACGGCGGGTGCCTACGAGCAGTACTTC.

The chain links TRBV5-1 to TRBJ2-2; TRBD2 matches at 14 bases. The CDR3 is 17 amino acids. Germline V lookup: CDR1 SGHRS, CDR2 YFSETQ. Trimming took 4 bases from V and 1 from J; bases not matched to a gene: 3. The CDR3 DNA reads TGCGCCAGCAGCGCCGGACTAGCGGGGGGGAACACCGGGGAGCTGTTTTTT. This translates into CASSAGLAGGNTGELFF.

The CDR3 loop is CASRPSGTRTDTQYF. CDR3 sequence (DNA): TGTGCCAGCAGACCGAGTGGGACCCGCACAGATACGCAGTATTTT. J is TRBJ2-3 and V is TRBV28; D assignment may be TRBD1 or TRBD2 (5 bases each). Germline V gene lookup returns CDR1 MDHEN and CDR2 SYDVKM. Trimming pared 6 bases from V and 1 base from J, leaving 14 bases between. CDR3 length: 15 residues. The full variable domain, rest sourced from reference TRBV28 and TRBJ2-3, is DVKVTQSSRYLVKRTGEKVFLECVQDMDHENMFWYRQDPGLGLRLIYFSYDVKMKEKGDIPEGYSVSREKKERFSLILESASTNQTSMYLCASRPSGTRTDTQYFGPGTRLTVL.

The CDR3 region has the DNA TGTGCCAGCAGCCATTTTTACATCAGTGACTTGTCTGGGGCCAACGTCCTGACTTTC. Translating gives CASSHFYISDLSGANVLTF. The chain uses TRBV3-1 (or the pseudogene TRBV3-2) and TRBJ2-6; D gene uncertain. This CDR3 is 19 amino acids long. Between the trimmed V and J ends, which lost 3 bases and 1 base, there was a span of 19 bases. Germline-derived CDR1 and CDR2 are LGHDT and YNNKEL (reference sequence).

This chain uses TRBV7-9 with TRBJ1-1; D may be TRBD1 (5 bases). Trimming removed 7 bases at V and 5 bases at J, with 26 bases between. The CDR3 totals 17 residues. Germline V gene data show CDR1 as SEHNR and CDR2 as FQNEAQ (reference sequence). The CDR3 DNA reads as TGTGCCAGCAAGCCAAGGGGAATGCAGGGAATTACGACTGAAGCTTTCTTT. Amino acids: CASKPRGMQGITTEAFF.

This chain uses TRBV5-8 with TRBJ1-6; TRBD1 might be the D (6 bases). V was trimmed by 7 bases and J by 5 bases, leaving 10 bases between them. The CDR3 sequence is 13 residues long. Per germline, CDR1 SGHTS and CDR2 YDEGEE. As DNA, the CDR3 is TGTGCCAGCGGGGACATCGATAATTCACCCCTCCACTTT. The encoded protein is CASGDIDNSPLHF.

The chain has TRBV19 and TRBJ1-2; the D gene is possibly TRBD1 (6 bases). CDR1 is LNHDA and CDR2 is SQIVND in the germline V gene (reference sequence). This CDR3 has 15 amino acids. V was pared by 6 bases and J by 8 bases, with 22 bases between. The CDR3 DNA sequence: TGTGCCAGTAGAATTGCGGGGGCCTTGTTAGGGGGCTACACCTTC. Its translation: CASRIAGALLGGYTF.